The T cell receptor (beta chain) described here comes from a study of identical twins. Findings of the study overall: Within beta out-of-frame sequences, the excess sharing observed between twins was weaker.

As regards this clonotype: The antigen remains undetermined.

TCRdb processed the 5' RACE reads anew with MiXCR; each CDR3 protein has one entry. This table holds more than 200,000 distinct CDR3 sequences, approximately 9% found once. The CDR3 is made up of 18 amino acids. From germline, CDR1 is MNHEY and CDR2 SVGAGI. The ends were cut back, 0 bases at V and 1 base at J, with 16 bases in the middle. This receptor was identified in a woman aged 18-35 years in good health. The sample was memory (CD45RO+) T cells sorted from blood. This chain joins TRBV6-5 and TRBJ1-3, with D possibly being TRBD1 (5 bases). DNA for the CDR3: TGTGCCAGCAGTTACTCGGGGCCAGGGAGAAAGTCTGGAAACACCATATATTTT. It is translated as CASSYSGPGRKSGNTIYF.